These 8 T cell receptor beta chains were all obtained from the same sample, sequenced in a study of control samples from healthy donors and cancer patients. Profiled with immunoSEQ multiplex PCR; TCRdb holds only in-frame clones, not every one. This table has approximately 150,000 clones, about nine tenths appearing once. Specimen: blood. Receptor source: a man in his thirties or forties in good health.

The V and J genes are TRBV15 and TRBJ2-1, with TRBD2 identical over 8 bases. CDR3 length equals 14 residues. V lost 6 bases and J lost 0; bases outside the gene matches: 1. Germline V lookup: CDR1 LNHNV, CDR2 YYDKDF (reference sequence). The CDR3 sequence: CATRGTSSYNEQFF. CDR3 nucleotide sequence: TGTGCCACCAGAGGGACTAGCTCCTACAATGAGCAGTTCTTC.

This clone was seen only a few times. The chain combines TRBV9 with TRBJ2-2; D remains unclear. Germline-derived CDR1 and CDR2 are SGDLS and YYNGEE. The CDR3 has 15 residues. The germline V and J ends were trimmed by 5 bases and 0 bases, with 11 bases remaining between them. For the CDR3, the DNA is TGTGCCAGCAGGAAAAGGAGAACGAACACCGGGGAGCTGTTTTTT. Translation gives CASRKRRTNTGELFF.

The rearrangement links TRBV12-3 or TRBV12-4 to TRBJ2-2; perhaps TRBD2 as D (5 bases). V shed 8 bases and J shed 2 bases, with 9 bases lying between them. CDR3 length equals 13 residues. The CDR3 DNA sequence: TGTGCCAGCGACTACCTTAACACCGGGGAGCTGTTTTTT. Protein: CASDYLNTGELFF.

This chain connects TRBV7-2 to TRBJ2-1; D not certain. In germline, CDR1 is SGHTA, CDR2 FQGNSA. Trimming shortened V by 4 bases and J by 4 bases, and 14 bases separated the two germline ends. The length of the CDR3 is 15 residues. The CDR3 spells CASSSFPLVYNEQFF. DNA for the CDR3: TGTGCCAGCAGCTCCTTCCCGCTAGTTTACAATGAGCAGTTCTTC.

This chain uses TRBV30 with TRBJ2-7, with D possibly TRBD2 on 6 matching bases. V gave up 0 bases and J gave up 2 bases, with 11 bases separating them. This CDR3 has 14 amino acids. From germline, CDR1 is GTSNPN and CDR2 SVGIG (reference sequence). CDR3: CAWSVGTVAYEQYF. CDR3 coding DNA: TGTGCCTGGAGTGTCGGGACTGTAGCCTACGAGCAGTACTTC.

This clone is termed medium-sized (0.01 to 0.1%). CDR3 region: CASSYSETSGRNEQFF. The CDR3 nucleotides are TGTGCCAGCAGTTACTCAGAGACTAGCGGGAGAAATGAGCAGTTCTTC. This chain uses TRBV6-2 or TRBV6-3 with TRBJ2-1, with TRBD2 matching 12 bases. Germline loops: CDR1 MNHEY, CDR2 SVGEGT. Trimming took 0 bases from V and 7 from J; bases not matched to a gene: 4. This CDR3 region has 16 residues.

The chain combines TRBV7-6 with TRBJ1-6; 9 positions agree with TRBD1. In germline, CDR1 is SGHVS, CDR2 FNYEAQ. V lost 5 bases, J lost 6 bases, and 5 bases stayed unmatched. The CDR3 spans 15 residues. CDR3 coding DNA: TGTGCCAGCAGCCCCCGACAGGGGGGTAATTCACCCCTCCACTTT. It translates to CASSPRQGGNSPLHF.

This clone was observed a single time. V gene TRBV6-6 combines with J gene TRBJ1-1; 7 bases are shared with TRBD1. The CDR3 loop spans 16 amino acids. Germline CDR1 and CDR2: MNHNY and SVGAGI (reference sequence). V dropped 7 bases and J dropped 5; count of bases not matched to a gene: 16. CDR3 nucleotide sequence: TGTGCCAGCAAGACAGGGAAGGGGAGAGTGGGGACTGAAGCTTTCTTT. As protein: CASKTGKGRVGTEAFF.